Shown below are 18 T cell receptor beta chains from a single sample sequenced in a study of blood T cell repertoires in COVID-19. Produced via immunoSEQ multiplex PCR; TCRdb's table is partial and in-frame only. The profile shows 85,000 to 120,000 clones, around 92% of them singletons. The sequenced sample was peripheral blood. These TCRs come from a man between 18 and 35 years old with acute or convalescent COVID-19.

The chain links TRBV11-2 to TRBJ2-5; tentative D call: TRBD1 (6 bases). Germline-derived CDR1 and CDR2 are SGHAT and FQNNGV. The V gene lost 1 base and the J gene lost 3 bases, with 6 bases spanning the gap. The CDR3 loop spans 13 amino acids. CDR3: CASSLGTEETQYF. CDR3 DNA sequence: TGTGCCAGCAGCTTAGGGACAGAAGAGACCCAGTACTTC.

This chain joins TRBV5-1 and TRBJ2-5; D possibly corresponds to TRBD2 (6 bases). Between the trimmed V and J ends, which lost 0 bases and 1 base, there was a span of 16 bases. The CDR3 consists of 17 residues. Germline V gene lookup returns CDR1 SGHRS and CDR2 YFSETQ. CDR3 coding DNA: TGCGCCAGCAGCTTGGCCCGCGGCGGGGCCTCCCAAGAGACCCAGTACTTC. It yields the protein CASSLARGGASQETQYF.

The rearrangement uses TRBV6-5 and TRBJ1-2; 8 nucleotides match TRBD1. CDR3 length: 14 residues. V lost 6 bases and J lost 4; bases outside the gene matches: 7. The V gene's germline CDR1 is MNHEY and CDR2 SVGAGI. The DNA for the CDR3 is TGTGCCAGCAGCATGGACAGGGATACCTATGGCTACACCTTC. This sequence encodes CASSMDRDTYGYTF.

The chain is built from TRBV5-1 and TRBJ2-7; D may be TRBD2 (5 bases). Trimming took 6 bases from V and 0 from J, leaving 16 bases between them. Germline CDR1 and CDR2: SGHRS and YFSETQ. The CDR3 extends over 15 amino acids. The CDR3 DNA is TGCGCCAGCACCTATGGCTCCGGGAACTCCTACGAGCAGTACTTC. Amino acids: CASTYGSGNSYEQYF.

This rearrangement joins TRBV19 to TRBJ2-1, with TRBD1 matching over 9 bases. Germline trimming cut 3 bases from V and 7 bases from J; bases unmatched to any gene: 13. Germline V gene sequence: CDR1 LNHDA, CDR2 SQIVND (reference sequence). CDR3 size: 17 residues. This CDR3 reads CASSIRVVGQGLNEQFF. CDR3 DNA sequence: TGTGCCAGTAGTATTAGAGTAGTCGGACAGGGGCTTAATGAGCAGTTCTTC.

V gene TRBV5-1 combines with J gene TRBJ1-5, with 8 bases that match TRBD1. V was clipped by 3 bases and J by 6 bases; unmatched bases: 8. The CDR3 has 15 residues. Germline V gives CDR1 SGHRS, CDR2 YFSETQ. DNA of the CDR3: TGCGCCAGCAGCTCCTCCACAGGGGGGGGTCAGCCCCAGCATTTT. It is translated as CASSSSTGGGQPQHF.

This sequence joins TRBV27 and TRBJ2-1; a weak D match, TRBD2 (6 bases). The V gene's germline CDR1 is MNHEY and CDR2 SMNVEV (reference sequence). Trimming stripped 8 bases from V and 1 base from J, with 12 bases between. The CDR3 is made up of 14 amino acids. The CDR3 loop reads CASGGAVSYNEQFF. The CDR3 region has the DNA TGTGCCAGCGGAGGGGCGGTTTCCTACAATGAGCAGTTCTTC.

J is TRBJ2-2 and V is TRBV5-6, with D perhaps matching TRBD2 (7 bases). V was shortened by 2 bases and J by 3 bases, with 11 bases between the two germline ends. Germline loops: CDR1 SGHDT, CDR2 YYEEEE. The length of the CDR3 is 15 residues. This CDR3 is CASSFGGLDTGELFF. CDR3 in DNA: TGTGCCAGCAGCTTCGGGGGGCTGGACACCGGGGAGCTGTTTTTT.

The V gene is TRBV29-1, the J gene TRBJ2-7, with D possibly TRBD1 on 6 matching bases. Trimming pared 4 bases from V and 2 bases from J, leaving 12 bases between. This CDR3 has 13 amino acids. Germline V gene lookup returns CDR1 SQVTM and CDR2 ANQGSEA. CDR3 DNA sequence: TGCAGCGTTGGACAGGCTTTTCCCTACGAGCAGTACTTC. Translating it yields CSVGQAFPYEQYF.

This chain joins TRBV4-1 and TRBJ1-3; D might be TRBD1 (6 bases). V was clipped by 2 bases and J by 0 bases, with 17 bases between them. Germline CDR1 reads MGHRA; CDR2 reads YSYEKL. This CDR3 is built from 18 residues. The CDR3 nucleotides read TGCGCCAGCAGCCAACTTTCTCTGACAGGCCTCTCTGGAAACACCATATATTTT. Translating gives CASSQLSLTGLSGNTIYF.

This chain connects TRBV7-9 to TRBJ1-6; D uncertain. Germline assignment: CDR1 SEHNR and CDR2 FQNEAQ (reference sequence). V gave up 5 bases and J gave up 4 bases, with 12 bases separating them. This CDR3 has 15 residues. The CDR3 DNA reads as TGTGCCAGCAGCCCCGGAGGGCCGTATAATTCACCCCTCCACTTT. Translating it yields CASSPGGPYNSPLHF.

The count of this clone is one. The chain recombines TRBV2 with TRBJ2-1; a weak D match, TRBD2 (6 bases). Trimming removed 3 bases at V and 10 bases at J, with 13 bases between. The CDR3 runs 13 residues. Per the germline V gene, CDR1 is SNHLY and CDR2 is FYNNEI. The chain's CDR3 is CASSERGIGEQFF. CDR3 coding DNA: TGTGCCAGCAGTGAGCGGGGAATAGGGGAGCAGTTCTTC.

The J gene is TRBJ1-4, the V gene TRBV5-1; TRBD1 aligns across 8 bases. Germline-derived CDR1 and CDR2 are SGHRS and YFSETQ. The CDR3 has 15 residues. With V trimmed by 4 bases and J by 5 bases, 7 bases remained unmatched. As DNA, the CDR3 is TGCGCCAGCAGCCCGAAGGACAGGGTAAATGAAAAACTGTTTTTT. This translates into CASSPKDRVNEKLFF.

The DNA for the CDR3 is TGTGCCAGCTCGACTAGTCCGGGGACGCAGTATTTT. This sequence encodes CASSTSPGTQYF. This chain joins TRBV6-6 and TRBJ2-3, with D perhaps TRBD2 (6 bases). The V gene lost 8 bases and the J gene lost 9 bases, with 15 bases spanning the gap. The CDR3 has 12 amino acids. Germline V gene lookup returns CDR1 MNHNY and CDR2 SVGAGI (reference sequence).

This clone was seen just once. The chain employs TRBV7-8 and TRBJ1-1; weak D call: TRBD1 (5 bases). The CDR3 runs 18 residues. The germline V gene encodes CDR1 SGHVS and CDR2 FQNEAQ. V gave up 5 bases and J gave up 0 bases, with 22 bases separating them. The CDR3, as DNA: TGTGCCAGCAGCCCCGCCTATGGGGGGAAAATGATGAACACTGAAGCTTTCTTT. Its protein is CASSPAYGGKMMNTEAFF.

CDR3 in DNA: TGTGCCAGCTCCCTTTCGGGACAGCTATTCCAAGAGACCCAGTACTTC. The encoded protein is CASSLSGQLFQETQYF. This sequence joins TRBV18 and TRBJ2-5, with TRBD1 identical over 7 bases. This CDR3 is 16 amino acids long. Germline V gene lookup returns CDR1 KGHSH and CDR2 LQKENI. Unmatched junction bases numbered 11, after V lost 6 bases and J lost 1 base. The whole variable domain, filled in from reference TRBV18 and TRBJ2-5, reads NAGVMQNPRHLVRRRGQEARLRCSPMKGHSHVYWYRQLPEEGLKFMVYLQKENIIDESGMPKERFSAEFPKEGPSILRIQQVVRGDSAAYFCASSLSGQLFQETQYFGPGTRLLVL.

V usage is TRBV19 and J usage is TRBJ1-4; 8 nucleotides agree with TRBD1. The CDR3 covers 18 residues. With V trimmed by 0 bases and J by 3 bases, 9 bases remained unmatched. Looked up from germline, CDR1 is LNHDA and CDR2 is SQIVND (reference sequence). The CDR3 nucleotides read TGTGCCAGTAGTATAGATCGGCAGGGGGCGCTGGCTAATGAAAAACTGTTTTTT. This codes for CASSIDRQGALANEKLFF.

V gene TRBV10-3 combines with J gene TRBJ2-2; D is possibly TRBD1 (6 bases). CDR1 and CDR2 from the germline V gene are ENHRY and SYGVKD. There are 13 residues in the CDR3. V was cut by 10 bases and J by 7 bases, with 16 bases left in between. The CDR3 region is CASQQGYSGELFF. CDR3 nucleotides: TGTGCCAGCCAACAGGGTTATAGCGGGGAGCTGTTTTTT.